This TCR beta chain was sequenced for a study of control samples from healthy donors and cancer patients. Using immunoSEQ multiplex PCR, the repertoire was profiled, and TCRdb retains in-frame clones only, with some absent. The table includes 85,000 to 90,000 clones, roughly nine tenths detected once. The germline gives CDR1 MNHEY, CDR2 SMNVEV (reference sequence). The CDR3 is made up of 17 amino acids. Germline trimming cut 6 bases from V and 5 bases from J; bases unmatched to any gene: 12. This chain connects TRBV27 to TRBJ2-2, with TRBD1 matching 10 bases. The receptor comes from a woman between 50 and 59 years old with colorectal cancer. The sample comprised PBMCs. The CDR3 protein is CASSPTRGQGKTGELFF. For the CDR3, the DNA is TGTGCCAGCAGCCCAACCCGGGGACAGGGGAAGACCGGGGAGCTGTTTTTT.